One T cell receptor beta chain is described in this entry. What it binds is unknown. V lost 3 bases to trimming and J lost 7 bases, with 18 bases between them. Germline loops: CDR1 MGHRA, CDR2 YSYEKL. The CDR3 runs 15 residues. This record comes from a study of cytomegalovirus exposure and HLA in healthy donors. PCR was performed using 60 Vbeta and 13 Jbeta primers. Produced via immunoSEQ multiplex PCR; TCRdb's table is partial and in-frame only. The sample yields about 200,000 clones, of which the top ten take up around 0.7%. Study-wide results and limits: Within an earlier analysis, most TCR beta V segments proved productive either about 87% or about 30% of the time. After further analysis at a later stage, 16,951 TCR beta sequences were associated with HLA alleles at 0.05 false discovery rate.

Unrecorded immune exposures were likely, despite nominal health at sampling. This receptor was obtained from a boy aged 5-17 years in good health and CMV-seronegative. Sequenced: PBMCs. The chain couples TRBV4-1 to TRBJ1-2, with D possibly being TRBD1 (6 bases). The CDR3 coding sequence is TGCGCCAGCAGCCACCCCGGTCGCAGGGGCGGTGGCTACACCTTC. As protein: CASSHPGRRGGGYTF.